Listed below are T cell receptor beta chains from one sample, sequenced in a study of blood T cell repertoires in COVID-19. Sequencing was performed with immunoSEQ multiplex PCR; in TCRdb, only in-frame clones are kept and a portion is missing. This sample has fewer than 100,000 clones, with around 80% found just once. Sequenced input: peripheral blood. The receptor set was obtained from a man aged 50-59 years with acute or convalescent COVID-19. Each CDR3 is given without its conserved first and last residue. Each record gives: V gene, CDR3 protein.

V gene: TRBV29-1
CDR3 protein: SARTGQNTEAF

V gene: TRBV5-1
CDR3 protein: ASSLERTGGMRDTQY

V gene: TRBV9
CDR3 protein: ASSDPRQGARINSPLH

V gene: TRBV28
CDR3 protein: ASSSGWQPQH

V gene: TRBV5-4
CDR3 protein: ASSREPRQGSGYEQY

V gene: TRBV10-3
CDR3 protein: AINPVPVQGVKINYGYT

V gene: TRBV5-1
CDR3 protein: ASSLGQLNTGELF

V gene: TRBV19
CDR3 protein: ASSTQGRPVEAF

V gene: TRBV3-1/TRBV3-2
CDR3 protein: ASSIWARGSGGYT

V gene: TRBV19
CDR3 protein: ASSPRTGFDNYGYT

V gene: TRBV10-1
CDR3 protein: ASSGQYNSPLH

V gene: TRBV5-1
CDR3 protein: ASSLVTGVVYEQY

V gene: TRBV5-6
CDR3 protein: ASSLISGTSEQY

V gene: TRBV3-1/TRBV3-2
CDR3 protein: ASSPGQGSTEAF

V gene: TRBV5-1
CDR3 protein: ASSLAGGLMNTEAF